This TCR beta chain was observed in a study of OX40 agonist ivuxolimab in advanced cancers. This CDR3 is 17 amino acids long. Trimming took off 2 bases at V and 5 bases at J, with 22 bases between the two ends. Germline CDR1 SGHDN, CDR2 FVKESK. Blood sampling was done at baseline, cycle 4 day 1, and cycle 7 day 1. Study observations and caveats: With doses of 0.1 to 3.0 mg/kg, CD4+ and CD8+ blood T cells had undergone clonal expansion by week 6.

The table came from immunoSEQ multiplex PCR; TCRdb's copy has only in-frame clones and leaves some out. The top ten clones hold 6.9% of a sample with 65,000 to 95,000 clones, roughly 82% of them seen once. Turning to this clone: The antigen is undetermined.

Sample: CD4+ or CD8+ T cells sorted from blood, taken in a trial of the OX40 agonist ivuxolimab. The V gene is TRBV14, the J gene TRBJ2-7, with a possible D match to TRBD1 (6 bases). The receptor's source is an adult with an advanced solid tumor such as melanoma, head and neck, liver or kidney cancer. The CDR3 region has the DNA TGTGCCAGCAGCCAAAACCCCGATTGGGCAGGGGACCACGAGCAGTACTTC. The encoded protein is CASSQNPDWAGDHEQYF. Supplemented by reference TRBV14 and TRBJ2-7, the full variable domain reads EAGVTQFPSHSVIEKGQTVTLRCDPISGHDNLYWYRRVMGKEIKFLLHFVKESKQDESGMPNNRFLAERTGGTYSTLKVQPAELEDSGVYFCASSQNPDWAGDHEQYFGPGTRLTVT.